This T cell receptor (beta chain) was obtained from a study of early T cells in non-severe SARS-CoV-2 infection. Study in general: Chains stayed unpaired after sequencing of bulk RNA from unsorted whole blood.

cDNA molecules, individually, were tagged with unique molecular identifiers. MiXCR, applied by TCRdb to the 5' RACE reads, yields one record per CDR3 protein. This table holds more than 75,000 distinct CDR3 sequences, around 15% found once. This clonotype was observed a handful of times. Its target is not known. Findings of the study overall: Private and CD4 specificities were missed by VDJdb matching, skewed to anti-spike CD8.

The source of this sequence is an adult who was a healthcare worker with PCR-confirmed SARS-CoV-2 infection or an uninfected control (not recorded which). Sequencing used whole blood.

CDR3 DNA sequence: TGCGCCAGCAGCCGCTCCTCCGGACAGCCTGGAAACACCATATATTTT. It is translated as CASSRSSGQPGNTIYF. This chain links TRBV4-3 with TRBJ1-3; tentatively, D is TRBD1 (6 bases). The CDR3 totals 16 residues. Trimming cost V 4 bases and J 2 bases, with 15 bases left between them. Germline V gene data show CDR1 as LGHNA and CDR2 as YSLEER.